Here is one TCR beta chain with its context. This entry belongs to a study of blood T cell repertoires in COVID-19. Repertoires were generated with immunoSEQ multiplex PCR, while TCRdb's copy carries only in-frame clones and drops some. The table has 150,000 to 200,000 clones, about 80% seen once; the top ten hold roughly 18%. The CDR3 runs to 13 residues. Trimming left V 4 bases short and J 1 base short, with 8 bases between. CDR1 is SGHRS and CDR2 is YFSETQ in the germline V gene. V usage is TRBV5-1 and J usage is TRBJ1-1; weak D call: TRBD1 (6 bases). The sequence was collected from a woman over 75 with acute or convalescent COVID-19. The sample taken for sequencing was peripheral blood. This CDR3 is CASSPTGNTEAFF. CDR3 nucleotides: TGCGCCAGCAGCCCGACAGGGAACACTGAAGCTTTCTTT.